Listed here is a single T cell receptor beta chain. Profiled with immunoSEQ multiplex PCR; TCRdb holds only in-frame clones, not every one. The table records approximately 32,000 clones, around 94% of them present only once. These data belong to a study of graft-versus-host responses after intestinal transplantation. The CDR3 loop spans 12 amino acids. The germline V gene encodes CDR1 SEHNR and CDR2 FQNEAQ (reference sequence). The V segment lost 4 bases and the J segment 6 bases; nucleotides outside the gene matches: 2. The J gene is TRBJ1-2, the V gene TRBV7-9, with 7 bases fitting TRBD1. The receptor was isolated from a human patient who received an intestinal transplant, so some T cells may come from the graft donor. Source: PBMCs, taken 16 days after intestinal transplant. This chain's CDR3 is CASSSTGNGYTF. CDR3 nucleotides: TGTGCCAGCAGCTCGACAGGGAATGGCTACACCTTC. The whole variable domain, remainder taken from reference TRBV7-9 and TRBJ1-2, is DTGVSQNPRHKITKRGQNVTFRCDPISEHNRLYWYRQTLGQGPEFLTYFQNEAQLEKSRLLSDRFSAERPKGSFSTLEIQRTEQGDSAMYLCASSSTGNGYTFGSGTRLTVV.